A single sample is the source of the 14 T cell receptor beta chains below, sequenced in a study of blood T cell dynamics during melanoma immunotherapy. Noted time point: pre-treatment baseline. This table comes from immunoSEQ multiplex PCR, and its TCRdb copy is limited to in-frame clones, with some not included. The data hold 15,000 or so clones, with about 81% observed a single time. Sequencing was performed on blood, taken from a patient treated with checkpoint blockade. Receptors were obtained from a human donor with melanoma.

The chain couples TRBV19 to TRBJ1-1; D may be TRBD1 (6 bases). V was trimmed by 1 base and J by 1 base, leaving 13 bases between them. Germline CDR1 reads LNHDA; CDR2 reads SQIVND (reference sequence). The CDR3 is 16 residues long. CDR3 residues: CASSIGTWGRNTEAFF. CDR3 bases: TGTGCCAGTAGTATAGGAACTTGGGGGCGGAACACTGAAGCTTTCTTT.

The CDR3 spells CASRPDYTGELFF. Written as DNA, the CDR3 is TGTGCCAGCAGACCGGACTACACCGGGGAGCTGTTTTTT. The genes are TRBV2 and TRBJ2-2; tentative D call: TRBD2 (5 bases). Germline assignment: CDR1 SNHLY and CDR2 FYNNEI. The CDR3 sequence is 13 residues long. Trimming cost V 6 bases and J 3 bases, with 8 bases left between them.

The V call is TRBV7-9, the J call TRBJ1-1, with TRBD1 matching 8 bases. Trimming cost V 5 bases and J 4 bases; bases outside gene matches: 12. The CDR3 is made up of 16 amino acids. Per the germline V gene, CDR1 is SEHNR and CDR2 is FQNEAQ (reference sequence). The CDR3 here is CASSVSGGSWGTEAFF. Here the CDR3 DNA reads TGTGCCAGCAGCGTCTCAGGGGGCTCTTGGGGCACTGAAGCTTTCTTT.

The J gene is TRBJ1-2, the V gene TRBV4-1, with TRBD1 as a possible D gene (5 bases). Germline V gene lookup returns CDR1 MGHRA and CDR2 YSYEKL. CDR3 length equals 14 residues. Trimming removed 3 bases from V and 6 bases from J, with 14 bases in between. CDR3 nucleotides: TGCGCCAGCAGCCACGGCGCAGGGAGGGATGGCTACACCTTC. Translating gives CASSHGAGRDGYTF.

V gene TRBV2 combines with J gene TRBJ2-2; TRBD2 matches at 12 bases. Unmatched junction bases numbered 15, after V lost 3 bases and J lost 1 base. The CDR3 has 21 amino acids. Germline lookup yields CDR1 SNHLY and CDR2 FYNNEI. In DNA form, the CDR3 reads TGTGCCAGCAGTGACTGGGGCGTGGGACTAGCGGGTACAAAGAACACCGGGGAGCTGTTTTTT. It specifies CASSDWGVGLAGTKNTGELFF.

The chain is built from TRBV6-5 and TRBJ2-1; D is perhaps TRBD2 (6 bases). V was clipped by 7 bases and J by 7 bases, with 11 bases between them. This CDR3 contains 12 residues. CDR1 is MNHEY, CDR2 SVGAGI, per germline. CDR3 bases: TGTGCCAGCAAAAACCGGGGGAATGAGCAGTTCTTC. Residues: CASKNRGNEQFF.

This chain connects TRBV28 to TRBJ2-1; the match to TRBD1 covers 8 bases. CDR3 length: 14 residues. V dropped 8 bases and J dropped 4; count of bases not matched to a gene: 7. Per the germline V gene, CDR1 is MDHEN and CDR2 is SYDVKM. Here the CDR3 reads CASLRQGRYNEQFF. CDR3 sequence (DNA): TGTGCCAGCCTTAGACAGGGGAGGTACAATGAGCAGTTCTTC.

The gene calls are TRBV18 and TRBJ2-7, with 7 bases that match TRBD2. Germline V gives CDR1 KGHSH, CDR2 LQKENI. CDR3 length: 15 residues. J gave up 2 bases and V 6 bases, and 10 bases lay outside the gene matches. This CDR3 reads CASSPPRGGPYEQYF. CDR3 DNA sequence: TGTGCCAGCTCGCCCCCTAGGGGAGGGCCCTACGAGCAGTACTTC. The whole variable domain, remainder taken from reference TRBV18 and TRBJ2-7, is NAGVMQNPRHLVRRRGQEARLRCSPMKGHSHVYWYRQLPEEGLKFMVYLQKENIIDESGMPKERFSAEFPKEGPSILRIQQVVRGDSAAYFCASSPPRGGPYEQYFGPGTRLTVT.

This clone was picked up one time. This chain links TRBV30 with TRBJ2-1, with D perhaps TRBD1 (5 bases). Germline values: CDR1 GTSNPN, CDR2 SVGIG (reference sequence). The CDR3 runs 12 residues. Trimming left V 3 bases short and J 5 bases short, with 8 bases between. This CDR3 reads CAWRTANNEQFF. In DNA, the CDR3 is TGTGCCTGGAGGACAGCAAACAATGAGCAGTTCTTC.

This chain connects TRBV7-2 to TRBJ1-2; a weak D match, TRBD1 (6 bases). Trimming stripped 1 base from V and 4 bases from J, with 13 bases between. CDR1 is SGHTA, CDR2 FQGNSA, per germline. CDR3 length: 15 amino acids. The DNA of the CDR3 is TGTGCCAGCAGCTTAGATAACAGGGCCCTCTATGGCTACACCTTC. Translated: CASSLDNRALYGYTF.

The chain employs TRBV11-2 and TRBJ1-1; D remains ambiguous. Germline lookup yields CDR1 SGHAT and CDR2 FQNNGV. This CDR3 is built from 15 residues. Trimming cost V 0 bases and J 2 bases, with 10 bases left between them. The DNA of the CDR3 is TGTGCCAGCAGCTTAGAAGATCCGAGAAACACTGAAGCTTTCTTT. This translates into CASSLEDPRNTEAFF. Filled out from reference TRBV11-2 and TRBJ1-1, the complete variable domain reads EAGVAQSPRYKIIEKRQSVAFWCNPISGHATLYWYQQILGQGPKLLIQFQNNGVVDDSQLPKDRFSAERLKGVDSTLKIQPAKLEDSAVYLCASSLEDPRNTEAFFGQGTRLTVV.

The chain uses TRBV6-6 and TRBJ1-5; tentative D call: TRBD1 (5 bases). CDR1 and CDR2 (germline): MNHNY, SVGAGI (reference sequence). The CDR3 contains 15 residues. Between the trimmed V and J ends, which lost 8 bases and 3 bases, there was a span of 17 bases. This CDR3 is CASLKEGISNQPQHF. CDR3 bases: TGTGCCAGCTTAAAGGAGGGGATCTCCAATCAGCCCCAGCATTTT.

The rearrangement joins TRBV4-2 to TRBJ2-3; 8 bases align to TRBD1. The trim removed 0 bases at V and 3 bases at J, leaving 8 bases unmatched. CDR3 length equals 17 residues. Looked up from germline, CDR1 is LGHNA and CDR2 is YNFKEQ. CDR3 region: CASSQDTGQGNTDTQYF. The CDR3 DNA reads TGTGCCAGCAGCCAAGATACCGGACAGGGAAATACAGATACGCAGTATTTT.

The chain is built from TRBV29-1 and TRBJ1-5; no reliable D call. The germline CDR1 and CDR2 sequences are SQVTM and ANQGSEA. This CDR3 comprises 11 residues. V was cut by 4 bases and J by 5 bases, with 6 bases left in between. The chain's CDR3 is CSVGADQPQHF. The CDR3 DNA follows: TGCAGCGTTGGGGCCGATCAGCCCCAGCATTTT.